These T cell receptor beta chains were read from a single sample in a study of blood T cells in healthy people across ages. A single record per CDR3 protein comes from TCRdb applying MiXCR to the 5' RACE reads. The sample consists of some 900,000 distinct CDR3 sequences, about 48% of them appearing once. The sequencing sample was made of blood. These TCRs come from a man aged 30-40 years in good health. CDR3s include the opening cysteine and the closing phenylalanine or tryptophan. A D gene is named only where the DNA matches it firmly.

j_call v_call cdr3_length d_call cdr3_aa
TRBJ1-4 TRBV4-1 14 . CASSQPGRGEKLFF
TRBJ2-2 TRBV4-2 14 . CASSQGEFTGELFF
TRBJ2-5 TRBV7-2 14 . CASSLAGRAETQYF
TRBJ1-5 TRBV12-3/TRBV12-4 15 . CASSPSGHRVEPQHF
TRBJ2-5 TRBV7-2 14 . CASSLYAGKETQYF
TRBJ2-7 TRBV7-9 14 . CASSSGDLSNEQYF
TRBJ2-3 TRBV5-6 16 TRBD2 CASSGGTSAITDTQYF
TRBJ2-5 TRBV28 15 TRBD1 CASSTNRGLGNEQYF
TRBJ1-5 TRBV15 15 . CATSKAGFGNQPQHF
TRBJ1-1 TRBV6-5 14 . CASSLSVRGAEAFF
TRBJ1-1 TRBV20-1 13 . CSARANSGSGAFF
TRBJ1-2 TRBV11-1 13 TRBD1 CASSTTGADGYTF
TRBJ2-3 TRBV2 15 TRBD2 CASTGGLAGTDTQYF
TRBJ2-5 TRBV9 15 . CASSVETGSEETQYF
TRBJ1-1 TRBV25-1 13 . CACGDGKHTEAFF
TRBJ2-3 TRBV2 15 TRBD1 CASSKTGTRADTQYF
TRBJ2-1 TRBV29-1 14 TRBD2 CSVELAGGGNEQFF
TRBJ2-3 TRBV4-1 15 . CASSQDQRGSLQQYF
TRBJ2-3 TRBV7-9 18 TRBD1 CASSSWVVTGGAGDTQYF
TRBJ2-1 TRBV24-1 14 TRBD2 CATGSSRGGNEQFF
TRBJ2-3 TRBV5-6 15 . CASSLRRTVSDTQYF
TRBJ2-1 TRBV29-1 14 TRBD2 CSVRTSGRGNEQFF
TRBJ1-2 TRBV29-1 18 . CSVALLWTALGSNYGYTF
TRBJ2-4 TRBV28 16 . CASSLWGSLAKNIQYF
TRBJ2-3 TRBV4-1 15 TRBD1 CASGWPGQPTDTQYF
TRBJ1-2 TRBV7-9 12 . CASNRQDYGYTF
TRBJ2-3 TRBV18 14 . CASSPLPETDTQYF
TRBJ2-4 TRBV6-2/TRBV6-3 15 TRBD1 CASSGTDISFGIQYF
. TRBV29-1 12 . CSVVDRSYEQYF
TRBJ2-1 TRBV6-2/TRBV6-3 16 TRBD2 CASSYTGGLRYNEQFF
TRBJ2-3 TRBV5-1 14 TRBD2 CASSLVAGKDTQYF
TRBJ2-6 TRBV6-1 15 . CASSVRNSGANVLTF
TRBJ2-5 TRBV6-1 15 . CASTKRRGHQETQYF